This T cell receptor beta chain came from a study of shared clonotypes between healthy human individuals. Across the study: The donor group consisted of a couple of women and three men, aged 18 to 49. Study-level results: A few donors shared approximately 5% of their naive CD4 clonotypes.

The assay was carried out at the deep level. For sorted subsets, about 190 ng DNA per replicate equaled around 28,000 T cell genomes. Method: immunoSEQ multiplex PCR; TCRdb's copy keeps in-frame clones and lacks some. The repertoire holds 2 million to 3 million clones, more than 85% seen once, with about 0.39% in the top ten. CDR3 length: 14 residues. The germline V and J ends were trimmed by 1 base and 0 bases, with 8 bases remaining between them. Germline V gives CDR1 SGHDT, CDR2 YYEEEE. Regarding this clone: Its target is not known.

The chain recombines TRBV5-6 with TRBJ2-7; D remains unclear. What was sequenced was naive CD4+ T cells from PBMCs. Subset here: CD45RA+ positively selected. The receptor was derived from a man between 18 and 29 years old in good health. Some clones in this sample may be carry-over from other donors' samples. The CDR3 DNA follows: TGTGCCAGCAGCTTGTTGGAAAGCTCCTACGAGCAGTACTTC. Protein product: CASSLLESSYEQYF.